The rows below give T cell receptor beta chains drawn from one sample of a study of human T cells and chemical hapten exposure. MiXCR, applied by TCRdb to the RACE reads, yields one record per CDR3 protein. Of about 190,000 distinct CDR3 sequences detected, under 30% appear once; the ten largest clones hold approximately 2.5%. The specimen was whole blood, collected in connection with sensitization to the hapten diphenylcyclopropenone (DPC). These receptors originate from a woman in her thirties or forties with alopecia areata. Some clones in this sample may be carry-over from other donors' samples. The CDR3 runs from the conserved cysteine through the conserved F or W. The order of the fields is J gene, V gene, D gene, clone size, CDR3 protein, CDR3 DNA. D genes are given only for firm matches. The size entry is marked missing in some rows and otherwise reads once, few, many or a size class.

TRBJ2-2,TRBV5-1,.,.,CASSEVTNTGELFF,TGCGCCAGCAGCGAGGTCACGAACACCGGGGAGCTGTTTTTT
TRBJ1-2,TRBV4-1,TRBD1,few,CASSKEGIGTGGVHTF,TGCGCCAGCAGCAAAGAAGGGATCGGGACAGGGGGTGTCCACACCTTC
TRBJ1-3,TRBV12-3/TRBV12-4,.,many,CASSFSREPGNTIYF,TGTGCCAGCAGTTTTTCAAGGGAACCTGGAAACACCATATATTTT
TRBJ2-6,TRBV25-1,.,few,CACRGAGANVLTF,TGTGCCTGCAGGGGGGCCGGGGCCAACGTCCTGACTTTC
TRBJ1-1,TRBV10-3,.,few,CATSHPNTEAFF,TGTGCCACAAGCCATCCGAACACTGAAGCTTTCTTT
TRBJ2-3,TRBV7-2,TRBD1,.,CASSLGWTGSDTQYF,TGTGCCAGCAGCTTAGGATGGACAGGGTCGGATACGCAGTATTTT
TRBJ2-1,TRBV14,.,.,CASSPVNQAIVRF,TGTGCCAGCAGCCCAGTCAACCAGGCCATCGTTCGGTTC
TRBJ2-3,TRBV20-1,.,.,CSARAEWGVQADTQYF,TGCAGTGCTAGAGCAGAATGGGGGGTCCAGGCAGATACGCAGTATTTT
TRBJ2-5,TRBV4-3,.,many,CASSQRGGETQYF,TGCGCCAGCAGCCAACGAGGGGGGGAGACCCAGTACTTC
TRBJ2-7,TRBV9,.,few,CASSYRVSGEQYF,TGTGCCAGCAGCTACAGGGTGAGCGGCGAGCAGTACTTC
TRBJ1-6,TRBV6-1,TRBD1,.,CASSPRTGQGSSPLHF,TGTGCCAGCAGTCCGAGAACAGGACAGGGTTCTTCACCCCTCCACTTT
TRBJ2-7,TRBV5-1,TRBD1,.,CASSRTGEESYEQYF,TGCGCCAGCAGTCGCACAGGGGAAGAGTCCTACGAGCAGTACTTC
TRBJ1-2,TRBV7-2,.,few,CASSSHPQGESYGYTF,TGTGCCAGCAGCTCGCACCCACAGGGAGAGAGCTATGGCTACACCTTC
TRBJ2-7,TRBV6-2/TRBV6-3,TRBD2,.,CASSKSGRPGEQYF,TGTGCCAGCAGCAAAAGCGGGAGGCCGGGCGAGCAGTACTTC
TRBJ1-1,TRBV11-2,.,.,CASSLRGRTEAFF,TGTGCCAGCAGCCTGCGGGGAAGGACTGAAGCTTTCTTT
TRBJ1-1,TRBV20-1,TRBD1,few,CSARGQGGNTEAFF,TGCAGTGCTAGAGGACAGGGCGGGAACACTGAAGCTTTCTTT
TRBJ2-7,TRBV27,TRBD1,.,CASSRIYGQGAKTYEQYF,TGTGCCAGCAGTCGCATCTATGGGCAGGGGGCTAAAACCTACGAGCAGTACTTC
TRBJ2-7,TRBV5-1,.,few,CASSVEGPPYEQYF,TGCGCCAGCAGCGTGGAGGGACCACCCTACGAGCAGTACTTC
TRBJ2-1,TRBV20-1,TRBD1,.,CSVSIGQGLDNEQFF,TGCAGTGTTAGTATCGGACAGGGTCTAGACAATGAGCAGTTCTTC
TRBJ1-2,TRBV29-1,.,.,CSVAGPTNYGYTF,TGCAGCGTTGCGGGTCCGACTAACTATGGCTACACCTTC
TRBJ1-5,TRBV29-1,.,.,CSVEEYSNQPQHF,TGCAGCGTTGAAGAGTATAGCAATCAGCCCCAGCATTTT
TRBJ1-2,TRBV6-5,TRBD1,medium-sized,CAIGPGQGKGYTF,TGTGCCATCGGACCGGGACAGGGGAAGGGCTACACCTTC
TRBJ1-2,TRBV6-6,.,.,CASSPGQNYGYTF,TGTGCCAGCAGTCCCGGACAGAACTATGGCTACACCTTC